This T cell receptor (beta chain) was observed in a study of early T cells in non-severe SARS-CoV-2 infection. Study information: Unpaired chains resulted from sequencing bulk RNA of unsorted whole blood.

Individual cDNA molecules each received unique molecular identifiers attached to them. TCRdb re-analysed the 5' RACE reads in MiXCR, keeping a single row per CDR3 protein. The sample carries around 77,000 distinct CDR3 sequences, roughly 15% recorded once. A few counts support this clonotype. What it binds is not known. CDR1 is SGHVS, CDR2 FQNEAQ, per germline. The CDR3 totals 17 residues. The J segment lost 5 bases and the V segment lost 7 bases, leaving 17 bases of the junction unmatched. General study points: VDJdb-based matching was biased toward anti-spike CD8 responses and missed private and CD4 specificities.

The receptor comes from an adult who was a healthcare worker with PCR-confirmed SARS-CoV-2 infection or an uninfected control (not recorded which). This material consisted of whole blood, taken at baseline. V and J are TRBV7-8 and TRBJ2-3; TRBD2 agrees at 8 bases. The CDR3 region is CASTLPISGRGGDTQYF. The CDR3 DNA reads TGTGCCAGCACCCTTCCGATCAGCGGGAGAGGGGGAGATACGCAGTATTTT. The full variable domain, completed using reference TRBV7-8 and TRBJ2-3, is GAGVSQSPRYKVAKRGQDVALRCDPISGHVSLFWYQQALGQGPEFLTYFQNEAQLDKSGLPSDRFFAERPEGSVSTLKIQRTQQEDSAVYLCASTLPISGRGGDTQYFGPGTRLTVL.